This is a list of T cell receptor beta chains from one sample in a study of monozygotic twins with inflammatory bowel disease. TCRdb reworked the 5' RACE reads into one entry per CDR3 protein, no DNA. This table lists 300,000 to 350,000 distinct CDR3 sequences. Sequencing was performed on blood. Source of these receptors: a human donor with ulcerative colitis or Crohn's disease, or a healthy co-twin of an affected twin (not recorded which). The CDR3 runs from the conserved cysteine through the conserved F or W.

J,V,CDR3
TRBJ1-5,TRBV20-1,CSARVRRDNFNNVDQPQHF
TRBJ2-7,TRBV12-3/TRBV12-4,CASSLQVSEQYF
TRBJ2-2,TRBV5-1,CASSRHPGSGTGELFF
TRBJ2-1,TRBV24-1,CATSDSPANEQFF
TRBJ2-1,TRBV28,CASRPASGVRVGRGEQFF
TRBJ2-3,TRBV5-1,CASSLGLAATADTQYF
TRBJ2-2,TRBV6-2/TRBV6-3,CASGRGGATGELFF
TRBJ2-1,TRBV18,CASSRAGTTYNEQFF
TRBJ1-1,TRBV29-1,CSVGQGVGTEAFF
TRBJ2-1,TRBV6-1,CATAGVSSYNEQFF
TRBJ2-1,TRBV28,CASSQPPGRVNEQFF
TRBJ1-6,TRBV5-1,CASSLEPGQGDSPLHF